This T cell receptor (beta chain) stems from a study of radiation and T cells in renal cell carcinoma (dated by TCRdb to 2018 to 2021). Notes on the research overall: TCR beta sequencing covered 50 to 55 samples in total, comprising some 25 tumors and approximately 27 peripheral blood samples. A total of 4,016,671 unique CDR3 nucleotide sequences, encoding 2.5 million to 3 million unique CDR3 amino acid sequences, were found across all 50 or so samples. Results and caveats for the whole study, not just this receptor: Compared with controls, irradiated tumors had higher TCR clonality, as the top 100 clonotypes made up an average of about 50% of the repertoire, versus roughly 40% in nephrectomy-only tumors. Because only small tumor regions of roughly 1 g were available, the study did not capture intratumoral heterogeneity. The single-armed trial design could not address effects of radiation dose or scheduling on the TCR repertoire. Top tumor clonotypes rose in blood from baseline to 2 weeks post-radiation, then contracted by 4 weeks, suggesting transient expansion of tumor-resident clones. Because no pretreatment tumor biopsies were available, whether clonotypes were present in the tumor at baseline could not be determined. A greater number of dominant CDR3 motifs was detected in irradiated tumors than in control tumors, and a larger share of the repertoire was occupied by these motifs in irradiated tumors than in control tumors.

V sheds 2 bases and J sheds 4 bases, leaving 8 bases between their ends. The germline V gene sets CDR1 to WSHSY and CDR2 to SAAADI. Its CDR3 holds 13 amino acids, cysteine through phenylalanine. Only the CDR3 portion is preserved as DNA: 39 bases, with reading frame beginning at the first base. Taken with the paper, the label for time point translates to: tumor resected at nephrectomy. The treatment or condition label on this specimen signifies: 15 Gy SBRT to primary tumor, nephrectomy 4 weeks later. The samples were drawn from a clinical trial, where primary renal cell carcinomas were treated with 15 Gy of stereotactic body radiation therapy and then removed by nephrectomy 4 weeks afterward. Renal cell carcinoma with clear cell pathology was present in all patients. The tumors were dissociated mechanically, digested with collagenase/hyaluronidase at 37 degrees C, processed in gentleMACS C tubes, and kept in liquid nitrogen. The QIAamp DNA Blood Mini Kit (Qiagen) was used to prepare genomic DNA for TCR sequencing. The analyses included just those samples that passed every quality control check.

Concerning this clone: The antigen this receptor binds is unknown. No base quality information exists; no much larger clone differs at one position.

The immunoSEQ kit was used, according to the manufacturer's recommendations, to generate TCR beta libraries from genomic DNA. Library preparation used a first multiplex PCR with proprietary primers, then a second PCR adding unique barcodes, with bead cleanups after each round. Each sample batch included a kit-provided positive control reaction and a negative control reaction. The final libraries underwent checking on an Agilent 4200 TapeStation D1000 ScreenTape, volumetric pooling, and quantification by qPCR. Sequencing was performed on an Illumina NextSeq500 with a MidOutput 150-cycle cartridge, and 156 Read1 and 15 Index1 cycles were run with kit custom primers. The pooled library was loaded at roughly 0.92 pM with a roughly 20% PhiX control spike-in. The source study handled its data this way. The vendor-processed data were analyzed in R, and a clonotype was defined as all T cells that share the same CDR3 nucleotide sequence. For clone abundance analyses, frequencies were normalized to the 10,000 most abundant clones in each sample. Public T cell clones, averaging fewer than five per sample, were removed before analysis. Dominant motifs were analyzed with ImmunoMap using the PAM10 matrix, a gap penalty of 30, and a homology threshold of 0.3, and motifs with a cumulative frequency of at least 0.01 were considered dominant. An abundance difference of at least 32-fold between compartments was the criterion for calling clonotypes tumor-enriched or baseline blood-enriched. Tumor-blood repertoire similarity was measured with the Baroni-Urbani and Buser coefficient, and group comparisons used two-tailed Wilcoxon tests in R. Drawn from immuneACCESS, this table holds only the in-frame rearrangements with V and J called that TCRdb kept. Clones are partly lost; checked studies trace under half to an unresolved V gene and leave the rest unexplained. The V and J calls and the clone size are those of that table, but D and trimming were determined from the DNA. Here the sample has about 22,000 clones; around 52% occur a single time. Clones ranked in the top ten supply approximately 16% of the sample.

Sequences were derived from tumor tissue, sampled from a patient whose treatment included radiotherapy and nephrectomy. This receptor chain uses TRBV10-2 and TRBJ1-1; TRBD1 is a weak D gene call, 6 bases matching. This receptor was taken from a woman between 45 and 65 years old with renal cell carcinoma. The DNA sequence is TGCGCCAGCAGTGAGGTGGGGGCCACTGAAGCTTTCTTT. This translates into CASSEVGATEAFF.